A selection of T cell receptor beta chains follows, all from one sample in a study of molecular identifiers for immune sequencing clone quantification. Using its own MiXCR run on the PCR reads, TCRdb lists one record per CDR3 protein. The sample contains about 39,000 distinct CDR3 sequences, about a fifth of which appear only once. Sequencing was performed on naive CD8+ T cells from blood, with Jurkat cell RNA spiked in. Source of these receptors: a human donor in good health. Some libraries in this study had Jurkat cell RNA spiked in. Each CDR3 is given with its conserved first and last residue. The D gene is left open where the match is weak. Where a row states a size, it is once, few, many or the class of an expanded clone; other rows omit it.

len: 13; j_gene: TRBJ1-5; abundance: many; d_gene: -; v_gene: TRBV20-1; CDR3nt: TGCAGTGCTAGAGATCCCCCCAATCAGCCCCAGCATTTT; CDR3aa: CSARDPPNQPQHF
len: 16; j_gene: TRBJ2-7; abundance: many; d_gene: -; v_gene: TRBV28; CDR3nt: TGTGCCAGCGGGGGCCTCGGGCGCGGGAGCGGATACGAGCAGTACTTC; CDR3aa: CASGGLGRGSGYEQYF
len: 15; j_gene: TRBJ2-5; abundance: many; d_gene: TRBD1; v_gene: TRBV2; CDR3nt: TGTGCCAGCAGTTCTTGGACAGGGGGCAGAGAGACCCAGTACTTC; CDR3aa: CASSSWTGGRETQYF
len: 11; j_gene: TRBJ2-7; abundance: many; d_gene: -; v_gene: TRBV7-9; CDR3nt: TGTGCCAGCAGTTCAATTTACGAGCAGTACTTC; CDR3aa: CASSSIYEQYF
len: 13; j_gene: TRBJ2-7; abundance: many; d_gene: -; v_gene: TRBV12-3/TRBV12-4; CDR3nt: TGTGCCAGCGGCAGGGGAACCTCCTACGAGCAGTACTTC; CDR3aa: CASGRGTSYEQYF
len: 14; j_gene: TRBJ1-1; abundance: -; d_gene: -; v_gene: TRBV14; CDR3nt: TGTGCCAGCAGCCAAGTTTCGGGGTCTACTGAAGCTTTCTTT; CDR3aa: CASSQVSGSTEAFF
len: 16; j_gene: TRBJ2-2; abundance: many; d_gene: TRBD2; v_gene: TRBV9; CDR3nt: TGTGCCAGCAGCGTAGACCTCGCTAGCGGCGGCGGGGAGCTGTTTTTT; CDR3aa: CASSVDLASGGGELFF
len: 14; j_gene: TRBJ1-4; abundance: many; d_gene: -; v_gene: TRBV9; CDR3nt: TGTGCCAGCAGCGTCTCGGGAGGGACTGAAAAACTGTTTTTT; CDR3aa: CASSVSGGTEKLFF
len: 16; j_gene: TRBJ2-7; abundance: many; d_gene: TRBD2; v_gene: TRBV13; CDR3nt: TGTGCCAGCAGCTTAGGGCGCGGACTAGCGGATTACGAGCAGTACTTC; CDR3aa: CASSLGRGLADYEQYF
len: 15; j_gene: TRBJ2-7; abundance: many; d_gene: TRBD2; v_gene: TRBV2; CDR3nt: TGTGCCAGCAGCGAACTAGCGGGAGGGCCCTACGAGCAGTACTTC; CDR3aa: CASSELAGGPYEQYF
len: 15; j_gene: TRBJ2-6; abundance: few; d_gene: -; v_gene: TRBV7-8; CDR3nt: TGTGCCAGCAGCTTAGGCGTTTTTGGAGCCAACGTCCTGACTTTC; CDR3aa: CASSLGVFGANVLTF
len: 17; j_gene: TRBJ2-1; abundance: -; d_gene: TRBD2; v_gene: TRBV12-3/TRBV12-4; CDR3nt: TGTGCCAGCAGTTCCGTACTAGCGGGAGGGCCAAACAATGAGCAGTTCTTC; CDR3aa: CASSSVLAGGPNNEQFF
len: 15; j_gene: TRBJ2-7; abundance: many; d_gene: TRBD2; v_gene: TRBV6-2/TRBV6-3; CDR3nt: TGTGCCAGCACGATACTAGCGGGGCCCTCCTACGAGCAGTACTTC; CDR3aa: CASTILAGPSYEQYF
len: 13; j_gene: TRBJ1-5; abundance: many; d_gene: -; v_gene: TRBV27; CDR3nt: TGTGCCAGCAGTTTCCGGCGTAATCAGCCCCAGCATTTT; CDR3aa: CASSFRRNQPQHF
len: 12; j_gene: TRBJ2-7; abundance: many; d_gene: -; v_gene: TRBV6-2/TRBV6-3; CDR3nt: TGTGCCAGCAGTTACGCCCAATACGAGCAGTACTTC; CDR3aa: CASSYAQYEQYF
len: 15; j_gene: TRBJ2-7; abundance: -; d_gene: TRBD2; v_gene: TRBV6-5; CDR3nt: TGTGCCAGCACCCCCTTTTGGACTAGCGTCAACGAGCAGTACTTC; CDR3aa: CASTPFWTSVNEQYF
len: 16; j_gene: TRBJ2-7; abundance: many; d_gene: TRBD2; v_gene: TRBV3-1; CDR3nt: TGTGCCAGCAGCCAACTCCCCGGGACTAGCGGGAGCGAGCAGTACTTC; CDR3aa: CASSQLPGTSGSEQYF
len: 16; j_gene: TRBJ2-5; abundance: many; d_gene: TRBD2; v_gene: TRBV20-1; CDR3nt: TGCAGTGCAACGGGACTAGCGGGAGGGCCACGAGAGACCCAGTACTTC; CDR3aa: CSATGLAGGPRETQYF
len: 12; j_gene: TRBJ2-1; abundance: many; d_gene: -; v_gene: TRBV12-3/TRBV12-4; CDR3nt: TGTGCCAGCGGCGACAACTCGGATGAGCAGTTCTTC; CDR3aa: CASGDNSDEQFF
len: 12; j_gene: TRBJ1-1; abundance: many; d_gene: -; v_gene: TRBV28; CDR3nt: TGTGCCAGCAATTGGGGAGGCACTGAAGCTTTCTTT; CDR3aa: CASNWGGTEAFF
len: 17; j_gene: TRBJ2-5; abundance: -; d_gene: -; v_gene: TRBV20-1; CDR3nt: TGCAGTGCTAGAGAATTATGGTTACAGGGCGTTGGGGAGACCCAGTACTTC; CDR3aa: CSARELWLQGVGETQYF
len: 16; j_gene: TRBJ2-1; abundance: many; d_gene: -; v_gene: TRBV28; CDR3nt: TGTGCCAGCAGTTTATCGAGCGGGTCACGCTCCGTTGAGCAGTTCTTC; CDR3aa: CASSLSSGSRSVEQFF
len: 13; j_gene: TRBJ2-7; abundance: many; d_gene: -; v_gene: TRBV9; CDR3nt: TGTGCCAGCAGCGCCCCATCGGGGGTGGAGCAGTACTTC; CDR3aa: CASSAPSGVEQYF
len: 20; j_gene: TRBJ2-3; abundance: -; d_gene: -; v_gene: TRBV6-6; CDR3nt: TGTGCCAGCAGTCCTTTTAACGCGGGGTCTCCCCCGTCTAGCACAGATACGCAGTATTTT; CDR3aa: CASSPFNAGSPPSSTDTQYF
len: 14; j_gene: TRBJ1-1; abundance: many; d_gene: -; v_gene: TRBV5-1; CDR3nt: TGCGCCAGCAGCTTGGGGCAGGGGAGAACTGAAGCTTTCTTT; CDR3aa: CASSLGQGRTEAFF
len: 13; j_gene: TRBJ1-5; abundance: many; d_gene: TRBD1; v_gene: TRBV5-1; CDR3nt: TGCGCCAGCAGACAGGGGAACAATCAGCCCCAGCATTTT; CDR3aa: CASRQGNNQPQHF
len: 15; j_gene: TRBJ2-7; abundance: once; d_gene: -; v_gene: TRBV27; CDR3nt: TGTGCCAGCGCCCCGACTCTTTGGGTCGGCTACGAGCAGTACTTC; CDR3aa: CASAPTLWVGYEQYF
len: 11; j_gene: TRBJ1-5; abundance: many; d_gene: -; v_gene: TRBV6-2/TRBV6-3; CDR3nt: TGTGCAGTAGGAGGCAATCAGCCCCAGCATTTT; CDR3aa: CAVGGNQPQHF
len: 13; j_gene: TRBJ2-7; abundance: -; d_gene: -; v_gene: TRBV5-1; CDR3nt: TGCGCCAGCAGCCCAGGACAGACCTACGAGCAGTACTTC; CDR3aa: CASSPGQTYEQYF
len: 16; j_gene: TRBJ2-7; abundance: many; d_gene: TRBD2; v_gene: TRBV7-2; CDR3nt: TGTGCCAGCAGCCCAGCGGGAGTCTACACCTCCTACGAGCAGTACTTC; CDR3aa: CASSPAGVYTSYEQYF
len: 13; j_gene: TRBJ2-1; abundance: many; d_gene: -; v_gene: TRBV27; CDR3nt: TGTGCCAGCAGTTTAGGGGGGGCGCATGAGCAGTTCTTC; CDR3aa: CASSLGGAHEQFF
len: 14; j_gene: TRBJ2-1; abundance: few; d_gene: -; v_gene: TRBV6-6; CDR3nt: TGTGCCAGCAGTTACGGGGGGTCCTACAATGAGCAGTTCTTC; CDR3aa: CASSYGGSYNEQFF
len: 15; j_gene: TRBJ2-1; abundance: many; d_gene: -; v_gene: TRBV7-6; CDR3nt: TGTGCCAGCAGCTTTAGCGAGAGCTCCTACAATGAGCAGTTCTTC; CDR3aa: CASSFSESSYNEQFF
len: 13; j_gene: TRBJ1-4; abundance: -; d_gene: -; v_gene: TRBV6-2/TRBV6-3; CDR3nt: TGTGCCAGCAGTTCGCGGGGCCGGGAAAAACTGTTTTTT; CDR3aa: CASSSRGREKLFF
len: 15; j_gene: TRBJ2-3; abundance: many; d_gene: TRBD2; v_gene: TRBV7-8; CDR3nt: TGTGCCAGCAGCTTGCTGGGACTAGCGGGAGATACGCAGTATTTT; CDR3aa: CASSLLGLAGDTQYF
len: 14; j_gene: TRBJ2-2; abundance: many; d_gene: TRBD2; v_gene: TRBV27; CDR3nt: TGTGCCAGCCGAGGGCTAGCGGGACCCGGGGAGCTGTTTTTT; CDR3aa: CASRGLAGPGELFF
len: 14; j_gene: TRBJ2-5; abundance: few; d_gene: TRBD2; v_gene: TRBV20-1; CDR3nt: TGCAGTGCAAGGACTAGCGGGAGGGTGGAGACCCAGTACTTC; CDR3aa: CSARTSGRVETQYF
len: 14; j_gene: TRBJ2-5; abundance: many; d_gene: -; v_gene: TRBV25-1; CDR3nt: TGTGCCAGCAGTGAATGGTGGGGTTCAGAGACCCAGTACTTC; CDR3aa: CASSEWWGSETQYF
len: 17; j_gene: TRBJ1-3; abundance: many; d_gene: -; v_gene: TRBV7-6; CDR3nt: TGTGCCAGCAGCTTAGCGCTGGAGGGCAGGATCGGAAACACCATATATTTT; CDR3aa: CASSLALEGRIGNTIYF
len: 19; j_gene: TRBJ2-3; abundance: many; d_gene: -; v_gene: TRBV15; CDR3nt: TGTGCCACCAGCAGAGATCCCATGGTTACGGGAGTAGTTAGAGATACGCAGTATTTT; CDR3aa: CATSRDPMVTGVVRDTQYF
len: 14; j_gene: TRBJ2-3; abundance: -; d_gene: -; v_gene: TRBV9; CDR3nt: TGTGTCAGCAGCGTAGGGGACTCTCCAGATACGCAGTATTTT; CDR3aa: CVSSVGDSPDTQYF
len: 15; j_gene: TRBJ2-6; abundance: few; d_gene: -; v_gene: TRBV15; CDR3nt: TGTGCCACCAGCAGAGGGGCCTCTGGGACCAACGTCCTGACTTTC; CDR3aa: CATSRGASGTNVLTF
len: 12; j_gene: TRBJ2-2; abundance: medium-sized; d_gene: -; v_gene: TRBV12-3/TRBV12-4; CDR3nt: TGTGCCAGCAGTAATACAGGGAGGGAGCTGTTTTTT; CDR3aa: CASSNTGRELFF
len: 14; j_gene: TRBJ1-3; abundance: many; d_gene: -; v_gene: TRBV12-3/TRBV12-4; CDR3nt: TGTGCCAGCAGTGTTGGGGGCTCTGGAAACACCATATATTTT; CDR3aa: CASSVGGSGNTIYF
len: 15; j_gene: TRBJ2-1; abundance: many; d_gene: TRBD2; v_gene: TRBV4-3; CDR3nt: TGCGCCAGCAGCCACGGACTAGCGGTCCACAATGAGCAGTTCTTC; CDR3aa: CASSHGLAVHNEQFF
len: 15; j_gene: TRBJ2-7; abundance: few; d_gene: -; v_gene: TRBV20-1; CDR3nt: TGCAGTGCTAGAGATTGGACACACCCCTCCTACGAGCAGTACTTC; CDR3aa: CSARDWTHPSYEQYF